The 31 T cell receptor beta chains below were found in one sample sequenced in a study of T cell repertoires in aging, cancer and after chemotherapy. TRB rearrangements spanning V, D and J were amplified using mixed TRB-A/B primers. TCRdb re-called the multiplex PCR reads through MiXCR, storing one row per CDR3 protein. The sample carries 9,500 to 15,000 distinct CDR3 sequences, about 31% recorded once. The template was genomic DNA from peripheral blood, not RNA. The specimen was blood. These TCRs come from a human donor in good health. The donor label of this sample is uncertain.

V gene TRBV12-3 or TRBV12-4 combines with J gene TRBJ1-2; no clear D gene. The CDR3 covers 12 residues. V shed 6 bases and J shed 8 bases, with 13 bases lying between them. This CDR3 reads CASSRGISGYTF. CDR3 sequence (DNA): TGTGCCAGCAGCCGAGGGATTTCGGGCTACACCTTC.

The table lists this clonotype with a few counts. The rearrangement uses TRBV27 and TRBJ2-7; 9 nucleotides align to TRBD2. Germline V gene lookup returns CDR1 MNHEY and CDR2 SMNVEV (reference sequence). The CDR3 covers 19 residues. V lost 4 bases to trimming and J lost 0 bases; unmatched junction nucleotides: 16. The chain's CDR3 is CASSSLAAGGRTSSYEQYF. The CDR3 DNA sequence: TGTGCCAGCAGTTCCCTCGCGGCGGGGGGGCGCACTAGCTCCTACGAGCAGTACTTC.

The chain joins TRBV4-1 to TRBJ2-3; D remains ambiguous. The CDR3 is made up of 16 amino acids. The germline CDR1 and CDR2 sequences are MGHRA and YSYEKL. V dropped 1 base and J dropped 2 bases, with 13 bases sitting between them. CDR3 in DNA: TGCGCCAGCAGCCAAGGATCCGGACCGAACACAGATACGCAGTATTTT. It is translated as CASSQGSGPNTDTQYF.

This clonotype is classed as medium-sized. The gene calls are TRBV24-1 and TRBJ2-2; 7 bases line up with TRBD1. The V and J ends lost 3 bases and 3 bases, in that order; junction bases with no gene match: 0. There are 14 residues in the CDR3. Germline loops: CDR1 KGHDR, CDR2 SFDVKD. CDR3 sequence reads: CATSDDRDTGELFF. The CDR3 bases are TGTGCCACCAGTGATGACAGGGACACCGGGGAGCTGTTTTTT.

The CDR3 DNA reads as TGTGCCAGCAGCTTGACCGGACAGGGGGCCTCCTACGAGCAGTACTTC. Translated, it gives CASSLTGQGASYEQYF. The V call is TRBV5-6, the J call TRBJ2-7, with 11 positions matching TRBD1. CDR1 SGHDT and CDR2 YYEEEE come from the germline V gene. With 1 base clipped from V and 0 bases from J, the junction kept 3 bases outside the gene matches. The CDR3 sequence is 16 residues long.

The chain carries TRBV27 and TRBJ1-1; a weak D match, TRBD1 (5 bases). CDR1 MNHEY and CDR2 SMNVEV come from the germline V gene (reference sequence). V shed 2 bases and J shed 10 bases, with 20 bases lying between them. The CDR3 spans 15 residues. The CDR3 nucleotides read TGTGCCAGCAGTTTAACCTCGTTCGCAAGGGGTACAGCTTTCTTT. This translates into CASSLTSFARGTAFF.

By proportion, this clonotype is large. The V gene is TRBV29-1, the J gene TRBJ1-2, with a tentative D call TRBD1 (6 bases). V was clipped by 6 bases and J by 7 bases, with 18 bases between them. The germline gives CDR1 SQVTM, CDR2 ANQGSEA. There are 13 residues in the CDR3. CDR3 sequence: CSVEKQGGRGYTF. CDR3 bases: TGCAGCGTGGAGAAACAGGGTGGTCGTGGCTACACCTTC.

This clonotype showed up just a few times. The chain is built from TRBV14 and TRBJ2-7; tentatively, D is TRBD2 (6 bases). Per the germline V gene, CDR1 is SGHDN and CDR2 is FVKESK. This CDR3 contains 11 residues. Trimming cost V 4 bases and J 6 bases, with 7 bases left between them. The CDR3, as DNA: TGTGCCAGCAGCCGGGGAGGCGAGCAGTACTTC. Translating gives CASSRGGEQYF. The variable domain in full, with the rest retrieved from reference TRBV14 and TRBJ2-7, is EAGVTQFPSHSVIEKGQTVTLRCDPISGHDNLYWYRRVMGKEIKFLLHFVKESKQDESGMPNNRFLAERTGGTYSTLKVQPAELEDSGVYFCASSRGGEQYFGPGTRLTVT.

The chain combines TRBV6-1 with TRBJ1-2, with TRBD1 matching over 10 bases. The ends lost 6 bases at V and 5 bases at J; junction bases unmatched: 12. CDR3 size: 16 residues. Germline V gene sequence: CDR1 MNHNS, CDR2 SASEGT. The DNA for the CDR3 is TGTGCCAGCAGCCCGGGGACAGGGGAGGGAAGTTATGGCTACACCTTC. It specifies CASSPGTGEGSYGYTF.

On this clonotype itself: This sequence may be a read error, since a much larger clone differs from it by one base. The chain has TRBV13 and TRBJ2-2; D is uncertain. Germline CDR1 PRHDT, CDR2 FYEKMQ (reference sequence). The CDR3 loop spans 14 amino acids. Trimming removed 6 bases from V and 1 base from J, with 9 bases in between. The CDR3 reads CASRYGRNTGELFF. The CDR3 DNA reads as TGTGCCAGCAGATACGGGCGGAACACCGGGGAGCTGTTTTTT.

This chain connects TRBV10-3 to TRBJ1-5, with D tentatively TRBD1 (5 bases). CDR3 length: 16 amino acids. V was pared by 3 bases and J by 0 bases, with 12 bases between. CDR1 is ENHRY and CDR2 is SYGVKD in the germline V gene. CDR3 sequence reads: CAISEARDYSNQPQHF. CDR3 nucleotide sequence: TGTGCCATCAGTGAAGCCAGGGATTATAGCAATCAGCCCCAGCATTTT.

For this clonotype: Mismatch with germline at one junction end may stem from a read error. This chain joins TRBV27 and TRBJ2-1; TRBD2 agrees at 14 bases. This CDR3 is built from 15 residues. Per the germline V gene, CDR1 is MNHEY and CDR2 is SMNVEV (reference sequence). The DNA of the CDR3 is TGTGCCAGCAGACGGACTAGCGGGGGGTTAAATGGGCAGTTCTTC. It is translated as CASRRTSGGLNGQFF.

This clonotype appeared a few times. The CDR3 coding sequence is TGTGCCAGCAGTTACGGGGCTGGCACTGAAGCTTTCTTT. Encoded protein: CASSYGAGTEAFF. V is TRBV6-6 and J is TRBJ1-1, with D possibly being TRBD1 (5 bases). CDR1 is MNHNY, CDR2 SVGAGI, per germline (reference sequence). V lost 2 bases, J lost 4 bases, and 8 bases lay in between. CDR3 length: 13 amino acids.

This clonotype was seen only a few times. The chain uses TRBV6-1 and TRBJ2-2, with 12 positions matching TRBD2. Germline V CDR1 and CDR2: MNHNS, SASEGT. Trimming removed 0 bases from V and 6 bases from J; junction bases left unmatched: 8. The CDR3 covers 18 residues. The CDR3 DNA reads as TGTGCCAGCAGTGAAGCGCCTCGGACTAGCGGGGTTGCCGGGGAGCTGTTTTTT. Its translation is CASSEAPRTSGVAGELFF.

This clonotype was seen a handful of times. This chain links TRBV18 with TRBJ2-1, with unresolved D. This CDR3 is 12 amino acids long. CDR1 KGHSH and CDR2 LQKENI come from the germline V gene. V was trimmed by 3 bases and J by 4 bases, leaving 4 bases between them. CDR3 DNA sequence: TGTGCCAGCTCACCCGATTACAATGAGCAGTTCTTC. Translated, it gives CASSPDYNEQFF.

This clonotype came up a few times. This sequence joins TRBV19 and TRBJ2-3; D is perhaps TRBD1 (5 bases). The germline V gene has CDR1 LNHDA and CDR2 SQIVND (reference sequence). The V and J ends lost 3 bases and 2 bases respectively, with 12 bases between them. CDR3 length equals 15 residues. The CDR3 reads CASSIGRVATDTQYF. In DNA, the CDR3 is TGTGCCAGTAGTATTGGCAGGGTAGCCACAGATACGCAGTATTTT.

The table lists this clonotype with a few counts. V gene TRBV12-3 or TRBV12-4 combines with J gene TRBJ1-5, with TRBD1 identical over 10 bases. This CDR3 has 14 amino acids. V trimming: 3 bases; J trimming: 8 bases; junction bases outside the gene matches: 4. The CDR3 sequence: CASSFGTGDKPQHF. For the CDR3, the DNA is TGTGCCAGCAGTTTCGGGACAGGGGACAAGCCCCAGCATTTT.

This clonotype was picked up a small number of times. The chain links TRBV6-5 to TRBJ2-1; D is perhaps TRBD2 (6 bases). Trimming removed 6 bases at V and 8 bases at J, with 14 bases between. Germline loops: CDR1 MNHEY, CDR2 SVGAGI. The CDR3 length is 13 residues. CDR3 DNA: TGTGCCAGCAGGGGAGGAGGGAGTTATGAGCAGTTCTTC. Translated, it gives CASRGGGSYEQFF.

The chain recombines TRBV4-2 with TRBJ1-4; D gene unclear. There are 12 residues in the CDR3. The germline V gene has CDR1 LGHNA and CDR2 YNFKEQ. V lost 3 bases to trimming and J lost 8 bases, with 7 bases between them. The CDR3 region has the DNA TGTGCCAGCAGCCAGGTTCTAGAAAAACTGTTTTTT. Protein product: CASSQVLEKLFF.

Remarks on this clonotype: One end of the junction does not line up with germline, which may come from a read error. V is TRBV12-3 or TRBV12-4 and J is TRBJ2-2; TRBD2 matches 8 bases. The CDR3 runs 14 residues. The CDR3 bases are TGTGCCAGCAGACTAGCGGAGAACACCGTGGAGCTGTTTTTT. As protein: CASRLAENTVELFF.

The rearrangement joins TRBV4-2 to TRBJ2-3; D gene ambiguous. Germline V gene data show CDR1 as LGHNA and CDR2 as YNFKEQ. V was pared by 0 bases and J by 4 bases, with 11 bases between. The CDR3 consists of 15 residues. The CDR3 spells CASSQEGFQADTQYF. The DNA of the CDR3 is TGTGCCAGCAGCCAAGAAGGTTTTCAGGCAGATACGCAGTATTTT.

The chain couples TRBV6-2 or TRBV6-3 to TRBJ1-5; D is unresolved. The germline CDR1 and CDR2 sequences are MNHEY and SVGEGT. The V gene lost 2 bases and the J gene lost 5 bases, with 7 bases spanning the gap. This CDR3 has 13 residues. CDR3 loop: CASSYGSHQPQHF. The CDR3 region has the DNA TGTGCCAGCAGTTACGGGAGCCATCAGCCCCAGCATTTT.

The rearrangement uses TRBV27 and TRBJ1-2, with TRBD1 as a possible D gene (5 bases). The CDR3 contains 12 residues. The germline V gene encodes CDR1 MNHEY and CDR2 SMNVEV (reference sequence). V was pared by 7 bases and J by 7 bases, with 13 bases between. In DNA form, the CDR3 reads TGTGCCAGCAAAGGGGTCGGGGGTGGCTACACCTTC. Encoded protein: CASKGVGGGYTF.

This clonotype was observed a handful of times. The gene calls are TRBV19 and TRBJ1-3; no clear D gene. V was clipped by 2 bases and J by 0 bases, with 5 bases between them. The germline CDR1 and CDR2 sequences are LNHDA and SQIVND (reference sequence). This CDR3 is built from 14 residues. CDR3 sequence reads: CASSITSSGNTIYF. The CDR3 DNA reads TGTGCCAGTAGTATAACGAGCTCTGGAAACACCATATATTTT. Supplemented by reference TRBV19 and TRBJ1-3, the full variable domain reads DGGITQSPKYLFRKEGQNVTLSCEQNLNHDAMYWYRQDPGQGLRLIYYSQIVNDFQKGDIAEGYSVSREKKESFPLTVTSAQKNPTAFYLCASSITSSGNTIYFGEGSWLTVV.

As concerns this clonotype: The junction differs from germline at one of its ends, possibly a read error. The chain links TRBV18 to TRBJ1-2; perhaps TRBD1 as D (5 bases). The length of the CDR3 is 14 residues. Germline V lookup: CDR1 KGHSH, CDR2 LQKENI. CDR3 region: CDSSPNPRGRGYTF. The CDR3 DNA follows: TGTGACAGCTCACCAAACCCAAGGGGCAGGGGCTACACCTTC.

In the case of this clonotype: A single base separates this from a much larger clone, so it may be a read error. V is TRBV29-1 and J is TRBJ1-4, with D tentatively TRBD1 (6 bases). CDR1 is SQVTM and CDR2 is ANQGSEA in the germline V gene. The CDR3 sequence is 13 residues long. V was cut by 4 bases and J by 6 bases, with 12 bases left in between. CDR3 residues: CSVATGAYEKLFF. In nucleotides, the CDR3 is TGCAGCGTTGCCACGGGGGCCTATGAAAAACTGTTTTTT.

The chain employs TRBV4-2 and TRBJ2-1; tentatively, D is TRBD1 or TRBD2 (5 bases each). V lost 2 bases and J 0 bases, leaving 20 bases between the germline ends. The CDR3 extends over 19 amino acids. Germline CDR1 reads LGHNA; CDR2 reads YNFKEQ. The CDR3 bases are TGTGCCAGCAGCCAATTCGGCCTGAGGGACCAAGGCTCCTACAATGAGCAGTTCTTC. Its translation is CASSQFGLRDQGSYNEQFF.

This clonotype has just a few counts. V usage is TRBV5-4 and J usage is TRBJ1-2, with a possible D match to TRBD1 (6 bases). The V gene lost 2 bases and the J gene lost 5 bases, with 13 bases spanning the gap. CDR1 and CDR2 (germline): SGHNT, YYREEE (reference sequence). The CDR3 is 14 residues long. For the CDR3, the DNA is TGTGCCAGCAGCTTTGAGGGGGGGCGTTATGGCTACACCTTC. Protein product: CASSFEGGRYGYTF.

The chain joins TRBV7-2 to TRBJ2-1; D might be TRBD1 (6 bases). V was clipped by 5 bases and J by 1 base, with 15 bases between them. This CDR3 region has 16 residues. CDR1 and CDR2 from the germline V gene are SGHTA and FQGNSA. In DNA form, the CDR3 reads TGTGCCAGCAGCCCCCACGGGACACCTTCCTACAATGAGCAGTTCTTC. Protein sequence: CASSPHGTPSYNEQFF.

This clonotype is classed as medium-sized. The rearrangement links TRBV6-2 or TRBV6-3 to TRBJ1-2; a weak D match, TRBD1 (6 bases). CDR3 length: 12 amino acids. V shed 6 bases and J shed 2 bases, with 7 bases lying between them. Germline CDR1 is MNHEY and CDR2 is SVGEGT. In nucleotides, the CDR3 is TGTGCCAGCAGGGGGGCAAACTATGGCTACACCTTC. Translation gives CASRGANYGYTF.

As DNA, the CDR3 is TGTGCCAGCAGCTTGTTAGGGTCGCAGGGGGAGACGTCCAAAAACATTCAGTACTTC. Protein product: CASSLLGSQGETSKNIQYF. The V and J genes are TRBV5-4 and TRBJ2-4, with TRBD1 matching over 7 bases. J gave up 2 bases and V 1 base, and 15 bases lay outside the gene matches. This CDR3 spans 19 amino acids. The V gene's germline CDR1 is SGHNT and CDR2 YYREEE (reference sequence).